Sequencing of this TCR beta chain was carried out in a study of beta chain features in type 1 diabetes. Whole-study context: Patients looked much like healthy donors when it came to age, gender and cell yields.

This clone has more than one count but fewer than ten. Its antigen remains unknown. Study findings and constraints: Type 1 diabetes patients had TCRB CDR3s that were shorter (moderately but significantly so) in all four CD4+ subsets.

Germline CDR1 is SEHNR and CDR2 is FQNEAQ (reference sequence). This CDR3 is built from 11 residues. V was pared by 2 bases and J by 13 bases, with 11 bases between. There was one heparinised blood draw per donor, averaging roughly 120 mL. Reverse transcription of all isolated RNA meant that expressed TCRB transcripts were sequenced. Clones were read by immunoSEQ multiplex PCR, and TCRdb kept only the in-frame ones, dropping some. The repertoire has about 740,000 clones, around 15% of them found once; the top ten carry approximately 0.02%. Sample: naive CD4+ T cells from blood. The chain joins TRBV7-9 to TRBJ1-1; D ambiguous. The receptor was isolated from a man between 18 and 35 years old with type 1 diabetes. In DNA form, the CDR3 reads TGTGCCAGCAGCTTAAGCCAGGCCGGTTTCTTT. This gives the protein CASSLSQAGFF.